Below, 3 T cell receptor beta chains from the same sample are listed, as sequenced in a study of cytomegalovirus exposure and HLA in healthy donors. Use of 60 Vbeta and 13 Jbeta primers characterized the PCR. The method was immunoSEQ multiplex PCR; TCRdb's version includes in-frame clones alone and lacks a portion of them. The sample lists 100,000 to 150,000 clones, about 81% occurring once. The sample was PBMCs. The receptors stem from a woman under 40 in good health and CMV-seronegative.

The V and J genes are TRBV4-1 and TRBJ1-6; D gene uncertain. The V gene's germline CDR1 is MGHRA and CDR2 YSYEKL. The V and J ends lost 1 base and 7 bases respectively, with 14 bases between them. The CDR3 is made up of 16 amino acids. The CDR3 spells CASSQAEGRWNSPLHF. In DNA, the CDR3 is TGCGCCAGCAGCCAAGCGGAGGGCAGATGGAATTCACCCCTCCACTTT.

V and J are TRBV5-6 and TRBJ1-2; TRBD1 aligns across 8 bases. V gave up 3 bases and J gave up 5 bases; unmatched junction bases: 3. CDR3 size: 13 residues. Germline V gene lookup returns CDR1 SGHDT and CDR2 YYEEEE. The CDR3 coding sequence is TGTGCCAGCAGCTGGGACAGGTCGTATGGCTACACCTTC. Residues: CASSWDRSYGYTF.

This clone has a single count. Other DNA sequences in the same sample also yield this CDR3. The CDR3 sequence is CASSYGGRITDTQYF. The CDR3 DNA reads TGTGCCAGCAGTTACGGCGGAAGAATTACAGATACGCAGTATTTT. J is TRBJ2-3 and V is TRBV6-5; no definite D call. This CDR3 region has 15 residues. The V end lost 2 bases, the J end lost 3 bases, and 12 bases lay between the germline ends. The germline CDR1 and CDR2 sequences are MNHEY and SVGAGI.